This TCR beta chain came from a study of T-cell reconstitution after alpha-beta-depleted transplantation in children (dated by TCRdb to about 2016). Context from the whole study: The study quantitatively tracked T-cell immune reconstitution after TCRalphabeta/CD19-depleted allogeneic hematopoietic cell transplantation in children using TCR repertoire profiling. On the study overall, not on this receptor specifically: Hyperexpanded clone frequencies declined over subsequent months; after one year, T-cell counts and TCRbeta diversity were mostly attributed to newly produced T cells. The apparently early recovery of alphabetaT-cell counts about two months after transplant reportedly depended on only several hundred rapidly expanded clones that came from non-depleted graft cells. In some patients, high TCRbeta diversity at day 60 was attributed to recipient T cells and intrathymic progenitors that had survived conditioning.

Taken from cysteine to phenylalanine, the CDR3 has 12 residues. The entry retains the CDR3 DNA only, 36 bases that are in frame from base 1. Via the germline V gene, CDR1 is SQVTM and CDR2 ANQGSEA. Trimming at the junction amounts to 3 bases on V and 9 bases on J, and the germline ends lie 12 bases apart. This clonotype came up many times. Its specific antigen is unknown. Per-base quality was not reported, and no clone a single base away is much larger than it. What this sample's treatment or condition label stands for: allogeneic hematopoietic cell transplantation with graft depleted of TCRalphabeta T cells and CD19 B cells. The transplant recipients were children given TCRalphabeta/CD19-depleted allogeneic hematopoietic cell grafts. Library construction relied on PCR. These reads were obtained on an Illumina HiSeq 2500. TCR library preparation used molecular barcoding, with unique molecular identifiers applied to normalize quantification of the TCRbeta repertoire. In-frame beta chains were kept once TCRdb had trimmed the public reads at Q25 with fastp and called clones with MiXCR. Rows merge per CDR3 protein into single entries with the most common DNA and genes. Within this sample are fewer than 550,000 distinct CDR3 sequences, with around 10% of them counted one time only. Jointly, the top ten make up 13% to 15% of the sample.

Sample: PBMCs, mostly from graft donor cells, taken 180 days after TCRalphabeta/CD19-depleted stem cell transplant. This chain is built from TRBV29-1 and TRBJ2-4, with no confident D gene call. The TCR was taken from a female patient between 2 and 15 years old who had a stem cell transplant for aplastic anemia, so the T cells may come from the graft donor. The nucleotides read TGCAGCGTTGATGGGCAAGGATCCATTCAGTACTTC. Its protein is CSVDGQGSIQYF.